These T cell receptor beta chains were read from a single sample in a study of regulatory T cells in long-lasting Graves disease. TCRdb ran MiXCR on the multiplex PCR reads and lists one entry per CDR3 protein. The sample holds 510,000 or so distinct CDR3 sequences, around 12% seen once. This sample was also put to use in a study of T cells in Graves' hyperthyroidism and ophthalmopathy.

Sequenced here: peripheral blood mononuclear cells (PBMCs), sampled at new diagnosis, from a patient treated with antithyroid drugs. Receptors originate from a woman aged 25 to 39 with Graves disease. The conserved cysteine and the conserved F or W are not part of the CDR3 here.

V | CDR3
TRBV2 | ASSGGTSGNYEQY
TRBV6-1 | ASRAGQGGRPLH
TRBV27 | ASRSSGTTGAYEQY
TRBV27 | ASGGGGFATEAF
TRBV13 | ASSPLAGGSYEQY
TRBV6-2/TRBV6-3 | ASKRMNTEAF
TRBV24-1 | ATSDPSLDRVGYNEQF
TRBV7-8 | ASSLDVKERDGDQETQY
TRBV9 | ASSVSGGAKNIQY
TRBV20-1 | SARDPARSSYNSPLH
TRBV20-1 | SARDQGEGDTDTQY
TRBV7-9 | ASSLGPGNGNTIY
TRBV27 | AIDRARSNEQF
TRBV28 | ASSFKRFSKNIQY
TRBV6-2/TRBV6-3 | ASSSERSSYEQY
TRBV28 | ATQRGVYGYT
TRBV2 | ASRMGAGQPQH
TRBV29-1 | SVDPTSGGMVDTQY
TRBV29-1 | SVEVGPQSYGYT